The rows below give T cell receptor beta chains drawn from one sample of a study of T cells in Graves' hyperthyroidism and ophthalmopathy. In TCRdb, the multiplex PCR reads were re-called with MiXCR into one record per CDR3 protein. The sample holds 300,000 to 450,000 distinct CDR3 sequences, about 14% seen once. Input material: blood. The receptors come from a woman aged 25 to 45 with Graves' ophthalmopathy. CDR3s include the opening cysteine and the closing phenylalanine or tryptophan. The D gene is left open where the match is weak. Where a row states a size, it is once, few, many or the class of an expanded clone; other rows omit it.

>TRBD1|TRBJ1-4|TRBV7-8|many
TGTGCCAGCAGCCCCTGGACAGGGGCCGGGGAAAAACTGTTTTTT
CASSPWTGAGEKLFF
>NA|TRBJ2-3|TRBV6-1|many
TGTGCCAGCAGTAAAAGGGGTGATACGCAGTATTTT
CASSKRGDTQYF
>TRBD1|TRBJ1-4|TRBV6-1|many
TGTGCCAGCGCCCGGGACAGAAGTGAAAAACTGTTTTTT
CASARDRSEKLFF
>TRBD2|TRBJ2-1|TRBV28|once
TGTGCCAGCAGTAAAGCGGGGGGGTACAATGAGCAGTTCTTC
CASSKAGGYNEQFF
>TRBD2|TRBJ2-1|TRBV6-1|many
TGTGCCAGCAGTGAAGATATAGCGGGGGGGAATGAGCAGTTCTTC
CASSEDIAGGNEQFF
>TRBD1|TRBJ2-7|TRBV20-1|many
TGCAGTCCAGACGCCGGGACAGGCAACTACGAGCAGTACTTC
CSPDAGTGNYEQYF
>NA|TRBJ2-3|TRBV7-2|NA
TGTGCCAGCAGCACACGGAGGGGCACAGATACGCAGTATTTT
CASSTRRGTDTQYF
>TRBD2|TRBJ2-4|TRBV6-9|NA
TGTGCCAGCACCAGAGGGGAGGTAGCGGGTACTGAGGTCCTAGCCAAAAACATTCAGTACTTC
CASTRGEVAGTEVLAKNIQYF
>TRBD1|TRBJ1-3|TRBV6-1|NA
TGTGCCAGCAGTTATAGGACAGGGGGCGGAAACACCATATATTTT
CASSYRTGGGNTIYF
>NA|TRBJ1-1|TRBV18|NA
TGTGCCAGCTCACCACCTCAGGGTGGGGCTGAAGCTTTCTTT
CASSPPQGGAEAFF
>NA|TRBJ1-1|TRBV18|many
TGTGCCAGCTCACCAGCGTGGACACCTGAAGCTTTCTTT
CASSPAWTPEAFF
>NA|TRBJ1-3|TRBV6-1|few
TGTGCCAGCCTCAGGGTTAACGAAAACACCATATATTTT
CASLRVNENTIYF
>NA|TRBJ1-1|TRBV4-1|few
TGCGCCAGCAGCCAAGTGGGGGGGGGCAGGGGGAACACTGAAGCTTTCTTT
CASSQVGGGRGNTEAFF
>TRBD1|TRBJ1-3|TRBV2|many
TGTGCCAGCGGGAAACAGGGGGACGGAAACACCATATATTTT
CASGKQGDGNTIYF
>NA|TRBJ2-5|TRBV2|many
TGTGCCAGCAGTGAAGTGAAGGGTAGAGAGACCCAGTACTTC
CASSEVKGRETQYF
>NA|TRBJ2-7|TRBV6-1|many
TGTGCCAGCAGCCCTCGACATGGCAGGGTCACCTACGAGCAGTACTTC
CASSPRHGRVTYEQYF
>TRBD2|TRBJ2-2|TRBV27|few
TGTGCCAGCAGTCATGAGCTAGCGGGGGGCACCGGGGAGCTGTTTTTT
CASSHELAGGTGELFF
>TRBD2|TRBJ2-3|TRBV11-2|many
TGTGCCAGCAGCTCAACCGGGACTAGGGTCCCGAATACGCAGTATTTT
CASSSTGTRVPNTQYF
>TRBD1|TRBJ1-2|TRBV6-1|few
TGTGCCAGCAGTCCGGACAGGGGGTATGATGGCTACACCTTC
CASSPDRGYDGYTF
>NA|TRBJ2-7|TRBV15|many
TGTGCCACCAGCAGAGATTTCGGAGCCAGCTCCTACGAGCAGTACTTC
CATSRDFGASSYEQYF
>NA|TRBJ2-5|TRBV5-1|few
TGCGCCAGCAGCTTGGCCGGGCCGAGTAAGGGCACTACCCAGTACTTC
CASSLAGPSKGTTQYF
>NA|TRBJ1-1|TRBV7-8|many
TGTGCCAGCAGCTTAGTTCGGAATGAAGCTTTCTTT
CASSLVRNEAFF
>NA|TRBJ1-1|TRBV3-1|NA
TGTGCCAGCAGCCAATGGGGGGAGGGAAGGAACACTGAAGCTTTCTTT
CASSQWGEGRNTEAFF
>NA|TRBJ2-3|TRBV5-8|few
TGTGCCAGCACCCCCTCCGAGGGGAGCCCTGTGCCGGATACGCAGTATTTT
CASTPSEGSPVPDTQYF
>TRBD2|TRBJ2-1|TRBV19|few
TGTGCCAGTAGCGAGGGACTAGGGCCCCACGATTTGTACAATGAGCAGTTCTTC
CASSEGLGPHDLYNEQFF
>NA|TRBJ1-2|TRBV20-1|many
TGCAGTGCTAGTGAATTTCCGGGGAGCGGCTATGGCTACACCTTC
CSASEFPGSGYGYTF
>TRBD2|TRBJ2-2|TRBV2|many
TGTGCCAGCAACGTTGGGCGGGGGACCACCGGGGAGCTGTTTTTT
CASNVGRGTTGELFF
>NA|TRBJ2-2|TRBV7-9|NA
TGTGCCAGCAGCTTTGAGGCTAACACCGGGGAGCTGTTTTTT
CASSFEANTGELFF
>NA|TRBJ2-2|TRBV7-8|many
TGTGCCAGCAGCGTCGGTAGGGGGGTGAGGACCGGGGAGCTGTTTTTT
CASSVGRGVRTGELFF
>TRBD1|TRBJ2-3|TRBV20-1|NA
TGCAGTGCTAGAATACAGGGGTGGTGGGATACGCAGTATTTT
CSARIQGWWDTQYF
>NA|TRBJ2-7|TRBV7-2|many
TGTGCCAGCAGCCAGCGAAGGGACTTCGACTACGAGCAGTACTTC
CASSQRRDFDYEQYF
>NA|TRBJ1-1|TRBV6-1|many
TGTGCCAGCAGTGGATTCCGGGACACCAACGAAGCTTTCTTT
CASSGFRDTNEAFF
>NA|TRBJ1-1|TRBV10-2|many
TGCGCCAGCAGTGATTTCCTCCTCGGGGGGGGGGGGAACACTGAAGCTTTCTTT
CASSDFLLGGGGNTEAFF
>NA|TRBJ1-1|TRBV7-8|many
TGTGCCAGCAGCCCCCACGAGAGAGCTGAAGCTTTCTTT
CASSPHERAEAFF
>TRBD2|TRBJ2-3|TRBV2|many
TGTGCCAGCAGTGAAGGGGATAGCGGGGGCTTGGCAGATACGCAGTATTTT
CASSEGDSGGLADTQYF
>TRBD1|TRBJ1-5|TRBV7-9|many
TGTGCCAGCAGCGTGGGGACAGGGGATCAGCCCCAGCATTTT
CASSVGTGDQPQHF
>TRBD1|TRBJ2-1|TRBV12-5|few
TGTGCTAGTGGGCCCCCGGGACAGGAGCAGTTCTTC
CASGPPGQEQFF
>NA|TRBJ1-6|TRBV3-1|many
TGTGCCAGCAGCCACCTACAGCATCAAAGTTCACCCCTCCACTTT
CASSHLQHQSSPLHF
>TRBD1|TRBJ2-6|TRBV6-1|many
TGTGCCAGCAGTCCCGCGGACAGGGGAGCTTCTGGGGCCAACGTCCTGACTTTC
CASSPADRGASGANVLTF
>TRBD1|TRBJ1-6|TRBV12-3/TRBV12-4|many
TGTGCCAGCACCTCACTCACAGGGGGCTCAAGGGGCTCCTATAATTCACCCCTCCACTTT
CASTSLTGGSRGSYNSPLHF
>TRBD2|TRBJ2-7|TRBV5-1|many
TGCGCCAGCAGCTACGACGGGGGGTACGAGCAGTACTTC
CASSYDGGYEQYF
>NA|TRBJ2-5|TRBV6-1|many
TGTGCCAGCGCCCGGGAGAGGGGGGGCGGAGAGACCCAGTACTTC
CASARERGGGETQYF
>TRBD2|TRBJ2-7|TRBV20-1|many
TGCAGTGCTAGTGGCGGGGGGGGGAGGTACGAGCAGTACTTC
CSASGGGGRYEQYF
>NA|TRBJ1-2|TRBV5-1|many
TGCGCCAGCAGCCTGGGAAATGGCTACACCTTC
CASSLGNGYTF
>NA|TRBJ1-1|TRBV12-3/TRBV12-4|many
TGTGCCAGCAGTTTTCGTTGGGGTACTGAAGCTTTCTTT
CASSFRWGTEAFF
>NA|TRBJ2-3|TRBV24-1|many
TGTGCCACCAGTGATTCCCGCAGAGGCACAGATACGCAGTATTTT
CATSDSRRGTDTQYF